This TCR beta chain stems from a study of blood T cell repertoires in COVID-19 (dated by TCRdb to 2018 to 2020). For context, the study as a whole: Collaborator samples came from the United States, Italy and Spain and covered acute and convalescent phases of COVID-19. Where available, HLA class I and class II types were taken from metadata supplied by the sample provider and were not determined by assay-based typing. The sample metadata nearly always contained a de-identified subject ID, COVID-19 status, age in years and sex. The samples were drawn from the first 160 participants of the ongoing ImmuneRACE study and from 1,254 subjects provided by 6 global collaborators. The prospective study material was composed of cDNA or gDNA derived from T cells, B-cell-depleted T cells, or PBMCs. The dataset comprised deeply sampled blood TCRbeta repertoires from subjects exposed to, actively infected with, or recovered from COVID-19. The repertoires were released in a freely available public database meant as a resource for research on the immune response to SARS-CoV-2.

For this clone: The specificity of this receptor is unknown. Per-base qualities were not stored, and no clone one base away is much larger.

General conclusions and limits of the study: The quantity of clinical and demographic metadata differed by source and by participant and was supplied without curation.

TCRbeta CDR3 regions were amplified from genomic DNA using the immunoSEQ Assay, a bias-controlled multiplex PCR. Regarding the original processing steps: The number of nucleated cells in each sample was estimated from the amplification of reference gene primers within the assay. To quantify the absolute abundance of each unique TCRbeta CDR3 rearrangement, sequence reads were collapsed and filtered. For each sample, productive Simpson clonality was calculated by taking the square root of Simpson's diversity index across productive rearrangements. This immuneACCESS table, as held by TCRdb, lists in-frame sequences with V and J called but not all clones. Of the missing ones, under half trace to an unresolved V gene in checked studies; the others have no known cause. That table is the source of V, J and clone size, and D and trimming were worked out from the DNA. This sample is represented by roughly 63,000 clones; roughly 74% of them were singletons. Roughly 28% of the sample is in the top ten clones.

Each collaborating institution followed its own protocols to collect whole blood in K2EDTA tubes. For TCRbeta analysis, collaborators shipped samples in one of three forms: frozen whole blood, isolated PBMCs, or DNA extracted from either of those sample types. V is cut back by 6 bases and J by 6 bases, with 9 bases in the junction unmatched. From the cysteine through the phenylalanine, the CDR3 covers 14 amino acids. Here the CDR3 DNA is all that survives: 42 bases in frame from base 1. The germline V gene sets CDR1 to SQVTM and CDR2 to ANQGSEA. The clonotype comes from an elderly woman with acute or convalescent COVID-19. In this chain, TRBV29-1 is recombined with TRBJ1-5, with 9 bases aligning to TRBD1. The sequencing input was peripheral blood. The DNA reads TGCAGCGTGGGGACAGGGATGTATAGTCAGCCCCAGCATTTT. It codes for CSVGTGMYSQPQHF.